Below are 27 T cell receptor beta chains sequenced from a single sample in a study of T cells of healthy individuals. TCRdb itself ran the 5' RACE reads through MiXCR, one entry per CDR3 protein. The repertoire has tens of thousands of distinct CDR3 sequences, around 4.5% of them found once; the top ten carry more than 8%. These receptors originate from a human donor in good health.

This clonotype was recorded at least ten times. The chain is built from TRBV2 and TRBJ1-5, with D maybe TRBD1 (5 bases). V was trimmed by 2 bases and J by 3 bases, leaving 11 bases between them. This CDR3 has 15 amino acids. Germline V CDR1 and CDR2: SNHLY, FYNNEI. Written as DNA, the CDR3 is TGTGCCAGCAGTGAAATTCAGGGCAACAATCAGCCCCAGCATTTT. Amino acids: CASSEIQGNNQPQHF. Supplemented by reference TRBV2 and TRBJ1-5, the full variable domain reads EPEVTQTPSHQVTQMGQEVILRCVPISNHLYFYWYRQILGQKVEFLVSFYNNEISEKSEIFDDQFSVERPDGSNFTLKIRSTKLEDSAMYFCASSEIQGNNQPQHFGDGTRLSIL.

This rearrangement joins TRBV10-2 to TRBJ2-5; D gene unclear. CDR3 length equals 15 residues. Trimming pared 3 bases from V and 4 bases from J, leaving 15 bases between. Germline lookup yields CDR1 WSHSY and CDR2 SAAADI. The CDR3: CASSDLTVPPETQYF. CDR3 bases: TGCGCCAGCAGTGACCTCACAGTCCCCCCAGAGACCCAGTACTTC.

V is TRBV12-3 or TRBV12-4 and J is TRBJ2-1; D tentatively reads TRBD1 or TRBD2 (5 bases each). The CDR3 totals 11 residues. Trimming stripped 0 bases from V and 14 bases from J, with 8 bases between. This CDR3 reads CASSLAGTEFF. The CDR3 DNA sequence: TGTGCCAGCAGTTTAGCGGGGACGGAGTTCTTC.

CDR3 coding DNA: TGTGCCAGTAGGGAACAGGGGAAGAATTCACCCCTCCACTTT. Protein sequence: CASREQGKNSPLHF. V and J are TRBV19 and TRBJ1-6, with 7 bases that match TRBD1. With V trimmed by 6 bases and J by 7 bases, 6 bases remained unmatched. The CDR3 length is 14 residues. Looked up from germline, CDR1 is LNHDA and CDR2 is SQIVND (reference sequence).

This clonotype was observed many times. The genes are TRBV6-5 and TRBJ2-5; 9 bases line up with TRBD2. J lost 1 base, V lost 5 bases, and 8 bases had no gene match. This CDR3 spans 16 amino acids. Germline V lookup: CDR1 MNHEY, CDR2 SVGAGI. The CDR3 DNA follows: TGTGCCAGCAGTAGTCTAGCGGGGATTATCCAAGAGACCCAGTACTTC. It specifies CASSSLAGIIQETQYF.

This clonotype was counted many times. This sequence joins TRBV6-4 and TRBJ2-4; 10 bases align to TRBD2. Germline CDR1 and CDR2: MRHNA and SNTAGT. The CDR3 has 15 amino acids. V gave up 0 bases and J gave up 7 bases; unmatched junction bases: 3. CDR3 in amino acids: CASSDSSGGANIQYF. In DNA, the CDR3 is TGTGCCAGCAGTGACTCCAGCGGGGGGGCGAACATTCAGTACTTC.

This clonotype showed up just a few times. The chain uses TRBV5-1 and TRBJ2-3; D may be TRBD2 (5 bases). The CDR3 has 15 amino acids. Per germline, CDR1 SGHRS and CDR2 YFSETQ. Trimming took off 2 bases at V and 0 bases at J, with 10 bases between the two ends. The chain's CDR3 is CASSLRDLSTDTQYF. As DNA, the CDR3 is TGCGCCAGCAGCTTACGGGATCTCAGCACAGATACGCAGTATTTT.

This clonotype was counted ten times or more. This rearrangement joins TRBV9 to TRBJ2-7, with D perhaps TRBD1 (5 bases). This CDR3 comprises 15 residues. Germline V CDR1 and CDR2: SGDLS, YYNGEE. Trimming took off 0 bases at V and 7 bases at J, with 17 bases between the two ends. The CDR3 sequence is CASSVEWQGRSEQYF. CDR3 DNA: TGTGCCAGCAGCGTAGAGTGGCAGGGTAGATCTGAGCAGTACTTC.

This clonotype was seen more than once but under ten times. This rearrangement joins TRBV14 to TRBJ2-1, with D unclear. The germline V gene has CDR1 SGHDN and CDR2 FVKESK. With 0 bases removed from V and 3 bases from J, the gap between germline ends came to 12 bases. The CDR3 consists of 16 residues. For the CDR3, the DNA is TGTGCCAGCAGCCAAGATCGGTGGTATGGCTACAATGAGCAGTTCTTC. Translating gives CASSQDRWYGYNEQFF.

CDR3 DNA sequence: TGTGCCAGCAGCCACAGGCGGGACGGACACTACGAGCAGTACTTC. It is translated as CASSHRRDGHYEQYF. The rearrangement links TRBV4-2 to TRBJ2-7, with D maybe TRBD2 (6 bases). Germline values: CDR1 LGHNA, CDR2 YNFKEQ. Trimming took 3 bases from V and 3 from J, leaving 15 bases between them. The CDR3 extends over 15 amino acids.

This clonotype was seen a handful of times. CDR3 region: CASQSGGGLAGGPRHEQFF. As DNA, the CDR3 is TGTGCCAGCCAATCCGGGGGGGGACTAGCGGGAGGGCCCCGTCATGAGCAGTTCTTC. This rearrangement joins TRBV12-3 or TRBV12-4 to TRBJ2-1, with 16 positions matching TRBD2. There are 19 residues in the CDR3. With 8 bases clipped from V and 8 bases from J, the junction kept 18 bases outside the gene matches.

This clonotype was observed many times. V is TRBV2 and J is TRBJ1-1; D possibly corresponds to TRBD1 (6 bases). Per the germline V gene, CDR1 is SNHLY and CDR2 is FYNNEI. This CDR3 has 15 residues. V was shortened by 4 bases and J by 3 bases, with 15 bases between the two germline ends. Written as DNA, the CDR3 is TGTGCCAGCAGTGCGCTGGGAAGGGGGTACACTGAAGCTTTCTTT. This translates into CASSALGRGYTEAFF. Looking up the rest from reference TRBV2 and TRBJ1-1 gives the full variable domain: EPEVTQTPSHQVTQMGQEVILRCVPISNHLYFYWYRQILGQKVEFLVSFYNNEISEKSEIFDDQFSVERPDGSNFTLKIRSTKLEDSAMYFCASSALGRGYTEAFFGQGTRLTVV.

There are many counts of this clonotype. This chain connects TRBV4-3 to TRBJ2-7; D is uncertain. The V and J ends lost 4 bases and 2 bases respectively, with 9 bases between them. The CDR3 sequence is 13 residues long. Per the germline V gene, CDR1 is LGHNA and CDR2 is YSLEER. In nucleotides, the CDR3 is TGCGCCAGCAGCCCCCGGCCCCCCTACGAGCAGTACTTC. Translating it yields CASSPRPPYEQYF.

This clonotype was observed at least ten times. The V call is TRBV6-5, the J call TRBJ1-6; D is perhaps TRBD1 (5 bases). The germline gives CDR1 MNHEY, CDR2 SVGAGI. CDR3 size: 12 residues. V was trimmed by 7 bases and J by 6 bases, leaving 7 bases between them. The CDR3 protein is CASTDSNSPLHF. CDR3 nucleotides: TGTGCCAGCACAGACAGTAATTCACCCCTCCACTTT.

This clonotype was recorded at least ten times. This chain uses TRBV15 with TRBJ2-1, with D perhaps TRBD1 (6 bases). Germline-derived CDR1 and CDR2 are LNHNV and YYDKDF (reference sequence). The CDR3 is 14 amino acids. The germline V and J ends were trimmed by 11 bases and 5 bases, with 19 bases remaining between them. CDR3 DNA sequence: TGTGCCGTCCCAGGGCGCCAGGGGAACAATGAGCAGTTCTTC. Amino acid sequence: CAVPGRQGNNEQFF.

This clonotype occurred many times. The J gene is TRBJ1-3, the V gene TRBV11-2; maybe TRBD1 (5 bases). The CDR3 extends over 14 amino acids. The germline V gene encodes CDR1 SGHAT and CDR2 FQNNGV. V was cut by 3 bases and J by 1 base, with 7 bases left in between. CDR3 nucleotides: TGTGCCAGCAGCTTTCCAGGGTCTGGAAACACCATATATTTT. Amino acid sequence: CASSFPGSGNTIYF.

The chain recombines TRBV24-1 with TRBJ1-5; 9 bases map to TRBD1. The V gene end was trimmed by 3 bases and the J gene end by 15 bases; junction bases not matched to a gene: 8. Looked up from germline, CDR1 is KGHDR and CDR2 is SFDVKD. The CDR3 extends over 13 amino acids. This chain's CDR3 is CATSDPRDRVWHF. In nucleotides, the CDR3 is TGTGCCACCAGTGATCCCCGGGACAGGGTGTGGCATTTT.

In its sample, this clonotype is medium-sized (0.01 to 0.1%). This chain uses TRBV4-3 with TRBJ2-3, with D uncertain. V lost 0 bases and J 5 bases, leaving 6 bases between the germline ends. In germline, CDR1 is LGHNA, CDR2 YSLEER. The CDR3 runs to 13 residues. Here the CDR3 reads CASSQDWGDTQYF. As DNA, the CDR3 is TGCGCCAGCAGCCAAGATTGGGGAGATACGCAGTATTTT.

This clonotype was observed at least ten times. V gene TRBV7-2 combines with J gene TRBJ1-2; maybe TRBD1 (5 bases). CDR1 and CDR2 (germline): SGHTA, FQGNSA. This CDR3 contains 14 residues. The germline V and J ends were trimmed by 5 bases and 4 bases, with 14 bases remaining between them. CDR3 amino acids: CASSPPPTAYGYTF. The CDR3 DNA follows: TGTGCCAGCAGCCCCCCTCCGACAGCCTATGGCTACACCTTC.

This clonotype was found many times. The chain links TRBV5-1 to TRBJ1-1; tentatively, D is TRBD1 (6 bases). The CDR3 is made up of 16 amino acids. Trimming left V 3 bases short and J 2 bases short, with 17 bases between. The germline CDR1 and CDR2 sequences are SGHRS and YFSETQ. CDR3 nucleotides: TGCGCCAGCAGCTCCCCGGGGGGGGCTCGAAACACTGAAGCTTTCTTT. This sequence encodes CASSSPGGARNTEAFF.

This clonotype showed up just a few times. The rearrangement uses TRBV7-8 and TRBJ2-6; 9 nucleotides line up with TRBD2. V gave up 5 bases and J gave up 0 bases; unmatched junction bases: 8. From germline, CDR1 is SGHVS and CDR2 FQNEAQ. The CDR3 spans 18 residues. The CDR3 reads CASSPLAGRGSGANVLTF. CDR3 sequence (DNA): TGTGCCAGCAGCCCACTAGCGGGTCGGGGCTCTGGGGCCAACGTCCTGACTTTC.

Only a few counts were recorded for this clonotype. V and J are TRBV7-6 and TRBJ2-7; weak D call: TRBD1 (5 bases). Trimming removed 8 bases at V and 7 bases at J, with 21 bases between. Germline CDR1 reads SGHVS; CDR2 reads FNYEAQ. The CDR3 runs to 14 residues. CDR3 coding DNA: TGTGCCAGCTCCAGGGCGGCCCCCCCCTTAGAGCAGTACTTC. This gives the protein CASSRAAPPLEQYF.

This clonotype has ten or more counts. The rearrangement joins TRBV7-2 to TRBJ2-3; 9 nucleotides align to TRBD1. Losses at the gene ends were 6 bases for V and 2 bases for J; bases not matched to a gene: 18. The CDR3 spans 19 residues. CDR1 SGHTA and CDR2 FQGNSA come from the germline V gene. DNA of the CDR3: TGTGCCAGCAGTATACAGGGGGCGAGGCTCGTAAGGAACACAGATACGCAGTATTTT. As protein: CASSIQGARLVRNTDTQYF. Combining the CDR3 with reference TRBV7-2 and TRBJ2-3 gives the whole variable domain GAGVSQSPSNKVTEKGKDVELRCDPISGHTALYWYRQSLGQGLEFLIYFQGNSAPDKSGLPSDRFSAERTGGSVSTLTIQRTQQEDSAVYLCASSIQGARLVRNTDTQYFGPGTRLTVL.

This clonotype was picked up many times. The genes are TRBV12-3 or TRBV12-4 and TRBJ1-1, with D possibly matching TRBD1 (5 bases). Deletions cut 6 bases from V and 4 bases from J, with 12 bases between. This CDR3 has 13 amino acids. The CDR3 region is CASSLERGTEAFF. As DNA, the CDR3 is TGTGCCAGCAGCCTAGAAAGGGGCACTGAAGCTTTCTTT.

This clonotype was seen repeatedly, ten times or more. The chain carries TRBV9 and TRBJ2-1, with D tentatively TRBD1 or TRBD2 (5 bases each). V lost 2 bases and J lost 1, with 16 bases in between. The length of the CDR3 is 17 residues. Germline V lookup: CDR1 SGDLS, CDR2 YYNGEE. The CDR3 loop is CASSVGVGSASYNEQFF. Written as DNA, the CDR3 is TGTGCCAGCAGCGTGGGGGTGGGGTCCGCTTCCTACAATGAGCAGTTCTTC.

In this sample, this clonotype turned up many times. The CDR3 DNA reads as TGCAGCGCCACCGGAATCGGGGGTTATGATCAGCCCCAGCATTTT. It specifies CSATGIGGYDQPQHF. V is TRBV29-1 and J is TRBJ1-5; TRBD1 is a possible D gene (5 bases). The germline CDR1 and CDR2 sequences are SQVTM and ANQGSEA. The CDR3 sequence is 15 residues long. V lost 7 bases and J 5 bases, leaving 21 bases between the germline ends.

This clonotype showed up just a few times. DNA of the CDR3: TGTGCCAGCGGGACAGCCAGTCTGACTGAAGCTTTCTTT. It yields the protein CASGTASLTEAFF. The chain has TRBV5-4 and TRBJ1-1; 7 bases align to TRBD1. The ends lost 7 bases at V and 5 bases at J; junction bases unmatched: 8. Germline assignment: CDR1 SGHNT and CDR2 YYREEE (reference sequence). CDR3 length: 13 amino acids.